The T cell receptor (beta chain) described here comes from a study of T cell responses to AZD1222 COVID-19 vaccine. Here immunoSEQ multiplex PCR was the method, and the copy in TCRdb shows in-frame clones only, minus some. The table records around 100,000 clones, around 81% of them present only once. From germline, CDR1 is GTSNPN and CDR2 SVGIG (reference sequence). CDR3 size: 14 residues. V lost 1 base and J 2 bases, leaving 12 bases between the germline ends. This clone showed up just once. The V and J genes are TRBV30 and TRBJ2-7, with D maybe TRBD1 (6 bases). The sequence came from an adult in good health. The source was peripheral blood, collected on day 0 of AZD1222 vaccination. The CDR3 protein is CAWSGQGRAYEQYF. The CDR3 nucleotides are TGTGCCTGGAGTGGGCAGGGGCGCGCCTACGAGCAGTACTTC.